The 31 T cell receptor beta chains reported below all come from one sample, sequenced in a study of blood T cell repertoires in COVID-19. The table came from immunoSEQ multiplex PCR; TCRdb's copy has only in-frame clones and leaves some out. This table has about 37,000 clones, 75% to 90% appearing once. Sequenced material: peripheral blood. The source of these receptors is a human donor in a cohort sampled during active COVID-19.

The chain links TRBV13 to TRBJ1-5; the match to TRBD1 covers 7 bases. CDR1 and CDR2 from the germline V gene are PRHDT and FYEKMQ (reference sequence). The CDR3 extends over 14 amino acids. The trim removed 4 bases at V and 4 bases at J, leaving 4 bases unmatched. The CDR3, as DNA: TGTGCCAGCAGCTCATCAGGGGGTAATCAGCCCCAGCATTTT. It codes for CASSSSGGNQPQHF.

V usage is TRBV9 and J usage is TRBJ1-6; D is unresolved. The CDR3 extends over 14 amino acids. Germline V lookup: CDR1 SGDLS, CDR2 YYNGEE. The V and J ends lost 1 base and 10 bases respectively, with 12 bases between them. CDR3 sequence: CASSVMTSGSPLHF. The CDR3 nucleotides read TGTGCCAGCAGCGTAATGACCTCGGGATCACCCCTCCACTTT.

This chain links TRBV7-2 with TRBJ2-5; D is ambiguous. V dropped 1 base and J dropped 1 base, with 7 bases sitting between them. The germline gives CDR1 SGHTA, CDR2 FQGNSA. The CDR3 totals 14 residues. In nucleotides, the CDR3 is TGTGCCAGCAGCTTAGGACCTAGCCAAGAGACCCAGTACTTC. Its protein is CASSLGPSQETQYF. Using reference TRBV7-2 and TRBJ2-5 for the parts outside the CDR3, the full variable domain is GAGVSQSPSNKVTEKGKDVELRCDPISGHTALYWYRQSLGQGLEFLIYFQGNSAPDKSGLPSDRFSAERTGGSVSTLTIQRTQQEDSAVYLCASSLGPSQETQYFGPGTRLLVL.

This clone was counted once. This chain uses TRBV5-1 with TRBJ2-3; tentatively, D is TRBD1 (5 bases). V was clipped by 4 bases and J by 0 bases, with 12 bases between them. Germline V gene lookup returns CDR1 SGHRS and CDR2 YFSETQ. The CDR3 loop spans 15 amino acids. Here the CDR3 reads CASSLGQISTDTQYF. In DNA, the CDR3 is TGCGCCAGCAGCCTCGGACAAATCAGCACAGATACGCAGTATTTT. The full variable domain, rest sourced from reference TRBV5-1 and TRBJ2-3, is KAGVTQTPRYLIKTRGQQVTLSCSPISGHRSVSWYQQTPGQGLQFLFEYFSETQRNKGNFPGRFSGRQFSNSRSEMNVSTLELGDSALYLCASSLGQISTDTQYFGPGTRLTVL.

The chain uses TRBV28 and TRBJ2-2, with TRBD1 matching 10 bases. The CDR3 spans 15 residues. Germline loops: CDR1 MDHEN, CDR2 SYDVKM. V shed 4 bases, J shed 6 bases, and the junction held 5 bases outside the gene matches. The CDR3 DNA reads TGTGCCAGCAGTTCCGACAGGGGGCGAGCCGGGGAGCTGTTTTTT. It encodes CASSSDRGRAGELFF.

The chain combines TRBV10-1 with TRBJ2-5; D is ambiguous. Trimming removed 0 bases from V and 2 bases from J, with 4 bases in between. The CDR3 runs 13 residues. Germline values: CDR1 WNHNN, CDR2 SYGVQD (reference sequence). The CDR3 region is CASSESQQETQYF. The DNA of the CDR3 is TGCGCCAGCAGTGAGTCACAGCAAGAGACCCAGTACTTC.

The rearrangement uses TRBV6-5 and TRBJ1-2, with a tentative D call TRBD1 (6 bases). Trimming removed 8 bases from V and 8 bases from J, with 21 bases in between. This CDR3 contains 14 residues. Per the germline V gene, CDR1 is MNHEY and CDR2 is SVGAGI. This CDR3 is CASRRTEGYKGYTF. The DNA of the CDR3 is TGTGCCAGCCGCCGGACAGAGGGCTACAAAGGCTACACCTTC.

This CDR3 reads CASSRRGFMNTEAFF. The DNA for the CDR3 is TGTGCCAGCAGTCGCAGGGGCTTTATGAACACTGAAGCTTTCTTT. This chain connects TRBV6-5 to TRBJ1-1; perhaps TRBD1 as D (6 bases). V dropped 5 bases and J dropped 0 bases, with 13 bases sitting between them. The CDR3 loop spans 15 amino acids. Germline V gene lookup returns CDR1 MNHEY and CDR2 SVGAGI.

This clone turned up a few times. J is TRBJ1-2 and V is TRBV6-6; tentative D call: TRBD1 (6 bases). Per the germline V gene, CDR1 is MNHNY and CDR2 is SVGAGI (reference sequence). V gave up 4 bases and J gave up 6 bases, with 15 bases separating them. This CDR3 has 14 amino acids. The CDR3 sequence is CASSSLQGTDGYTF. The CDR3 DNA reads TGTGCCAGCAGTTCCCTACAGGGTACGGATGGCTACACCTTC.

The chain employs TRBV4-2 and TRBJ1-6, with unresolved D. Germline loops: CDR1 LGHNA, CDR2 YNFKEQ. V lost 4 bases to trimming and J lost 8 bases, with 9 bases between them. The CDR3 runs 13 residues. The CDR3 DNA sequence: TGTGCCAGCAGCCTCTCGGCGGATTCACCCCTCCACTTT. Translation: CASSLSADSPLHF.

This rearrangement joins TRBV7-9 to TRBJ2-2, with TRBD2 identical over 7 bases. Germline CDR1 is SEHNR and CDR2 is FQNEAQ (reference sequence). After removal of 5 bases from V and 5 bases from J, the junction contained 17 bases not matched to a gene. The CDR3 consists of 18 residues. The CDR3 region has the DNA TGTGCCAGCAGCGTAACCTACCAAAGCGGGGTTAGTACCGGGGAGCTGTTTTTT. Protein: CASSVTYQSGVSTGELFF.

This chain uses TRBV5-1 with TRBJ1-2, with 12 bases aligning to TRBD1. V shed 4 bases, J shed 8 bases, and the junction held 3 bases outside the gene matches. The CDR3 covers 13 residues. Germline V gene lookup returns CDR1 SGHRS and CDR2 YFSETQ. DNA for the CDR3: TGCGCCAGCAGCCAGGGGACAGGGGGCGGCTACACCTTC. Its translation is CASSQGTGGGYTF.

The chain has TRBV5-5 and TRBJ2-3; D might be TRBD1 (6 bases). The V gene lost 5 bases and the J gene lost 4 bases, with 11 bases spanning the gap. Germline V gene lookup returns CDR1 SGHKS and CDR2 YYEKEE (reference sequence). This CDR3 has 13 residues. The CDR3: CASSQTGADTQYF. CDR3 bases: TGTGCCAGCAGTCAGACAGGTGCAGATACGCAGTATTTT.

The chain uses TRBV9 and TRBJ1-4, with D possibly TRBD1 on 5 matching bases. From germline, CDR1 is SGDLS and CDR2 YYNGEE. The CDR3 sequence is 14 residues long. V was trimmed by 3 bases and J by 5 bases, leaving 11 bases between them. The DNA of the CDR3 is TGTGCCAGCAGCGCCACCGGGGGGAATGAAAAACTGTTTTTT. This codes for CASSATGGNEKLFF.

J is TRBJ1-1 and V is TRBV11-2; possibly TRBD1 for D (5 bases). The CDR3 runs 12 residues. V dropped 5 bases and J dropped 12 bases, with 16 bases sitting between them. Per germline, CDR1 SGHAT and CDR2 FQNNGV. The CDR3 coding sequence is TGTGCCAGCAGCCCCTCCGCCAGGGCCCCTTTCTTT. This codes for CASSPSARAPFF.

The chain uses TRBV29-1 and TRBJ1-5; D not resolved. This CDR3 comprises 13 residues. Germline loops: CDR1 SQVTM, CDR2 ANQGSEA. Trimming removed 4 bases at V and 3 bases at J, with 10 bases between. This CDR3 is CSVATKPNQPQHF. In DNA, the CDR3 is TGCAGCGTTGCCACGAAGCCCAATCAGCCCCAGCATTTT. The full variable domain, rest sourced from reference TRBV29-1 and TRBJ1-5, is SAVISQKPSRDICQRGTSLTIQCQVDSQVTMMFWYRQQPGQSLTLIATANQGSEATYESGFVIDKFPISRPNLTFSTLTVSNMSPEDSSIYLCSVATKPNQPQHFGDGTRLSIL.

The CDR3 reads CASSLAETGLYEQYF. Here the CDR3 DNA reads TGTGCCAGCTCACTCGCAGAGACAGGGCTCTACGAGCAGTACTTC. V and J are TRBV18 and TRBJ2-7; 7 bases line up with TRBD1. With V trimmed by 4 bases and J by 3 bases, 9 bases remained unmatched. This CDR3 contains 15 residues. Germline V gene lookup returns CDR1 KGHSH and CDR2 LQKENI.

The chain joins TRBV30 to TRBJ2-1; 10 bases align to TRBD2. Trimming took 0 bases from V and 7 from J; bases not matched to a gene: 6. CDR3 length equals 15 residues. From germline, CDR1 is GTSNPN and CDR2 SVGIG (reference sequence). In DNA form, the CDR3 reads TGTGCCTGGAGTGTAGATCCTAGCGGGAGTAATGAGCAGTTCTTC. Amino acids: CAWSVDPSGSNEQFF.

V is TRBV6-1 and J is TRBJ2-5; D gene ambiguous. In germline, CDR1 is MNHNS, CDR2 SASEGT. Trimming cost V 2 bases and J 4 bases, with 8 bases left between them. This CDR3 region has 13 residues. For the CDR3, the DNA is TGTGCCAGCAGTGAATCTTCCTCAGAGACCCAGTACTTC. It specifies CASSESSSETQYF.

This chain connects TRBV30 to TRBJ2-2; D ambiguous. Germline CDR1 and CDR2: GTSNPN and SVGIG (reference sequence). The CDR3 is 13 residues long. V lost 0 bases and J 3 bases, leaving 5 bases between the germline ends. The CDR3 nucleotides are TGTGCCTGGAGTGTTAGTGACACCGGGGAGCTGTTTTTT. Encoded protein: CAWSVSDTGELFF. Complete variable domain (other parts from reference TRBV30 and TRBJ2-2): SQTIHQWPATLVQPVGSPLSLECTVEGTSNPNLYWYRQAAGRGLQLLFYSVGIGQISSEVPQNLSASRPQDRQFILSSKKLLLSDSGFYLCAWSVSDTGELFFGEGSRLTVL.

The rearrangement uses TRBV6-6 and TRBJ1-1; D is possibly TRBD1 (5 bases). The V gene's germline CDR1 is MNHNY and CDR2 SVGAGI (reference sequence). The CDR3 covers 15 residues. V was trimmed by 0 bases and J by 3 bases, leaving 11 bases between them. CDR3 nucleotides: TGTGCCAGCAGTTACTCGACTGGGGGGGACACTGAAGCTTTCTTT. Its translation is CASSYSTGGDTEAFF.

The genes are TRBV10-3 and TRBJ2-7; the D gene is possibly TRBD1 (5 bases). The CDR3 runs to 15 residues. Trimming removed 8 bases from V and 3 bases from J, with 20 bases in between. Germline lookup yields CDR1 ENHRY and CDR2 SYGVKD. The CDR3 bases are TGTGCCATCGGAATCTGGTTTCAGGACAACTACGAGCAGTACTTC. Translating gives CAIGIWFQDNYEQYF.

The chain links TRBV5-8 to TRBJ2-7; 10 bases are shared with TRBD2. V dropped 3 bases and J dropped 0; count of bases not matched to a gene: 3. CDR3 length: 15 amino acids. Germline V gives CDR1 SGHTS, CDR2 YDEGEE. This CDR3 reads CASSSLAGHSYEQYF. The CDR3 DNA reads as TGTGCCAGCAGCTCACTAGCGGGGCACTCCTACGAGCAGTACTTC.

This chain uses TRBV5-8 with TRBJ1-3, with a possible D match to TRBD1 (5 bases). The germline V gene has CDR1 SGHTS and CDR2 YDEGEE. V gave up 4 bases and J gave up 2 bases, with 16 bases separating them. The CDR3 consists of 16 residues. In DNA, the CDR3 is TGTGCCAGCAGCGCGTTCTCGACAGCCGCTGGAAACACCATATATTTT. It is translated as CASSAFSTAAGNTIYF.

The chain combines TRBV27 with TRBJ1-5, with 9 bases lining up with TRBD1. The length of the CDR3 is 18 residues. Germline CDR1 and CDR2: MNHEY and SMNVEV (reference sequence). Losses at the gene ends were 2 bases for V and 2 bases for J; bases not matched to a gene: 10. In DNA form, the CDR3 reads TGTGCCAGCAGTTTAAGGGGGCCCCGGGACAGGGGCAATCAGCCCCAGCATTTT. Translation gives CASSLRGPRDRGNQPQHF.

The chain recombines TRBV5-6 with TRBJ2-7; 9 positions match TRBD2. CDR3 length equals 17 residues. CDR1 SGHDT and CDR2 YYEEEE come from the germline V gene. After removal of 2 bases from V and 4 bases from J, the junction contained 13 bases not matched to a gene. The DNA of the CDR3 is TGTGCCAGCAGCTTAGTGAGTGGTGCTAGCGGGATTTACGAGCAGTACTTC. Protein product: CASSLVSGASGIYEQYF.

The genes are TRBV6-6 and TRBJ2-3, with no clear D. Germline CDR1 and CDR2: MNHNY and SVGAGI (reference sequence). V lost 9 bases to trimming and J lost 2 bases, with 6 bases between them. The CDR3 spans 11 residues. CDR3: CASGHTDTQYF. Written as DNA, the CDR3 is TGTGCCAGTGGCCACACAGATACGCAGTATTTT.

The rearrangement links TRBV4-1 to TRBJ2-2, with 7 bases lining up with TRBD1. The V gene's germline CDR1 is MGHRA and CDR2 YSYEKL. This CDR3 contains 17 residues. J lost 5 bases, V lost 3 bases, and 12 bases had no gene match. CDR3 sequence reads: CASSHNRLGGGTGELFF. The CDR3 DNA follows: TGCGCCAGCAGCCATAACCGTCTAGGGGGCGGTACCGGGGAGCTGTTTTTT.

This clone was counted between two and nine times. V gene TRBV10-1 combines with J gene TRBJ1-1; 8 bases agree with TRBD1. V lost 10 bases and J lost 0; bases outside the gene matches: 4. The CDR3 has 13 residues. CDR1 WNHNN and CDR2 SYGVQD come from the germline V gene (reference sequence). CDR3 coding DNA: TGCGCCATAGACAGGGGTTTGAACACTGAAGCTTTCTTT. Translating gives CAIDRGLNTEAFF.

This clone was seen a single time. The V gene is TRBV5-1, the J gene TRBJ2-2; D gene unclear. Per the germline V gene, CDR1 is SGHRS and CDR2 is YFSETQ. CDR3 length: 13 amino acids. V shed 0 bases and J shed 4 bases, with 4 bases lying between them. Here the CDR3 reads CASSLARTGELFF. The CDR3 nucleotides are TGCGCCAGCAGCTTGGCCCGCACCGGGGAGCTGTTTTTT. Combining the CDR3 with reference TRBV5-1 and TRBJ2-2 gives the whole variable domain KAGVTQTPRYLIKTRGQQVTLSCSPISGHRSVSWYQQTPGQGLQFLFEYFSETQRNKGNFPGRFSGRQFSNSRSEMNVSTLELGDSALYLCASSLARTGELFFGEGSRLTVL.

The CDR3 is CASSASGVLDTQYF. In nucleotides, the CDR3 is TGTGCCAGCAGCGCATCCGGGGTACTGGATACGCAGTATTTT. This sequence joins TRBV11-3 and TRBJ2-3; a possible D gene is TRBD2 (5 bases). V gave up 5 bases and J gave up 6 bases, with 15 bases separating them. The CDR3 is 14 residues long. Germline values: CDR1 SGHNT, CDR2 YENEEA.